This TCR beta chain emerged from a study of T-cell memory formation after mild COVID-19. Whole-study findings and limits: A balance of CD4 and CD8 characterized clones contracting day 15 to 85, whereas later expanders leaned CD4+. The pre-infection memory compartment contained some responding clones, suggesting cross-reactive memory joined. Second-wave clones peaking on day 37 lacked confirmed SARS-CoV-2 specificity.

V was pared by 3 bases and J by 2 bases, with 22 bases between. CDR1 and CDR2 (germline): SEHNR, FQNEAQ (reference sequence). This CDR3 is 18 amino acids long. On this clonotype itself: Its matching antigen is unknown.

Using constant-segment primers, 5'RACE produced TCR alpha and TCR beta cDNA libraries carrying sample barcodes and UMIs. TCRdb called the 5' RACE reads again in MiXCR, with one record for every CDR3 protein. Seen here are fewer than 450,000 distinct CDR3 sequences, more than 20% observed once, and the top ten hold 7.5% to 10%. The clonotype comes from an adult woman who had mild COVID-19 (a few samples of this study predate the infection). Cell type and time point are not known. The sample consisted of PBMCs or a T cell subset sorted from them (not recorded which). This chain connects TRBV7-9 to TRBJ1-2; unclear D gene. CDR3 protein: CASSFNGMPTHFNYGYTF. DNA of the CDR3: TGTGCCAGCAGCTTCAACGGGATGCCCACTCATTTCAACTATGGCTACACCTTC.